These 18 T cell receptor beta chains came from one sample sequenced in a study of cytomegalovirus exposure and HLA in healthy donors. Primers: 60 Vbeta forward and 13 Jbeta reverse. Sequenced by immunoSEQ multiplex PCR; TCRdb stores in-frame clones only, minus some. The sample consists of around 68,000 clones, less than 70% of them appearing once. The sample was PBMCs. These receptors all stem from a woman aged 30 to 39 in good health and CMV-seronegative.

The chain has TRBV27 and TRBJ2-7; 8 bases map to TRBD1. With 5 bases clipped from V and 3 bases from J, the junction kept 12 bases outside the gene matches. CDR3 length: 16 residues. CDR1 MNHEY and CDR2 SMNVEV come from the germline V gene (reference sequence). The CDR3 loop reads CASSRKTGQGVYEQYF. Written as DNA, the CDR3 is TGTGCCAGCAGTCGCAAAACAGGACAGGGTGTCTACGAGCAGTACTTC.

The rearrangement uses TRBV7-3 and TRBJ2-6; maybe TRBD1 (6 bases). The germline V gene has CDR1 SGHTA and CDR2 FQGTGA. The CDR3 runs to 18 residues. Trimming removed 0 bases at V and 0 bases at J, with 12 bases between. Written as DNA, the CDR3 is TGTGCCAGCAGCTTAACGGCCTTACAGGGCTCTGGGGCCAACGTCCTGACTTTC. As protein: CASSLTALQGSGANVLTF.

This clone came up a few times. CDR3 sequence: CASSSSIAGQRGYTF. CDR3 nucleotides: TGTGCCAGCTCCTCGTCTATAGCAGGGCAACGTGGCTACACCTTC. The chain links TRBV18 to TRBJ1-2; perhaps TRBD1 as D (5 bases). Looked up from germline, CDR1 is KGHSH and CDR2 is LQKENI. The V and J ends lost 6 bases and 7 bases respectively, with 21 bases between them. The CDR3 consists of 15 residues.

The chain has TRBV13 and TRBJ2-6; 8 nucleotides agree with TRBD1. Germline V lookup: CDR1 PRHDT, CDR2 FYEKMQ (reference sequence). V dropped 0 bases and J dropped 0; count of bases not matched to a gene: 4. The CDR3 is 18 residues long. The CDR3 DNA reads TGTGCCAGCAGCTTAGGTGGACAGGGAGGCTCTGGGGCCAACGTCCTGACTTTC. This gives the protein CASSLGGQGGSGANVLTF.

V gene TRBV7-9 combines with J gene TRBJ2-7; D may be TRBD2 (5 bases). Germline V gives CDR1 SEHNR, CDR2 FQNEAQ (reference sequence). This CDR3 region has 14 residues. V lost 4 bases to trimming and J lost 3 bases, with 13 bases between them. CDR3 in amino acids: CASSSGIGYYEQYF. Written as DNA, the CDR3 is TGTGCCAGCAGCTCGGGAATTGGATACTACGAGCAGTACTTC.

Worth noting for this clone: A much larger clonotype is one base distant, so this may be a read error. The chain employs TRBV7-3 and TRBJ1-1; 9 bases agree with TRBD1. Germline CDR1 reads SGHTA; CDR2 reads FQGTGA. This CDR3 is 14 amino acids long. J was trimmed by 1 base and V by 5 bases; bases with no gene match: 2. The CDR3 DNA follows: TGTGCCAGCAGCGCACAGGGGGCGAACACTGAAGCTTTCTTT. Its protein is CASSAQGANTEAFF.

V usage is TRBV7-6 and J usage is TRBJ2-3; perhaps TRBD2 as D (6 bases). Germline CDR1 SGHVS, CDR2 FNYEAQ. There are 15 residues in the CDR3. V was clipped by 1 base and J by 4 bases, with 12 bases between them. Here the CDR3 reads CASSLGTAGSDTQYF. CDR3 in DNA: TGTGCCAGCAGCTTAGGGACCGCGGGATCAGATACGCAGTATTTT.

The rearrangement uses TRBV14 and TRBJ1-6, with D tentatively TRBD1 (5 bases). The CDR3 is 13 amino acids. Trimming removed 5 bases at V and 12 bases at J, with 14 bases between. The germline V gene has CDR1 SGHDN and CDR2 FVKESK. The CDR3 nucleotides read TGTGCCAGCAGCGAATACGGGGGGAGACCCCTCCACTTT. Its translation is CASSEYGGRPLHF.

This clone was detected only once. The chain combines TRBV4-2 with TRBJ2-2, with 7 bases matching TRBD2. Germline values: CDR1 LGHNA, CDR2 YNFKEQ. V shed 0 bases, J shed 5 bases, and the junction held 12 bases outside the gene matches. The CDR3 consists of 18 residues. The CDR3 sequence: CASSQEWDGGKLTGELFF. The DNA for the CDR3 is TGTGCCAGCAGCCAAGAATGGGACGGGGGGAAATTGACCGGGGAGCTGTTTTTT.

CDR3 amino acids: CASSLAFVAGDYEQYF. As DNA, the CDR3 is TGTGCCAGCAGCTTAGCGTTTGTCGCGGGGGACTACGAGCAGTACTTC. The chain employs TRBV7-6 and TRBJ2-7, with 7 bases aligning to TRBD2. Germline lookup yields CDR1 SGHVS and CDR2 FNYEAQ. The CDR3 is made up of 16 amino acids. Unmatched junction bases numbered 8, after V lost 0 bases and J lost 3 bases. The variable domain in full, with the rest retrieved from reference TRBV7-6 and TRBJ2-7, is GAGVSQSPRYKVTKRGQDVALRCDPISGHVSLYWYRQALGQGPEFLTYFNYEAQQDKSGLPNDRFSAERPEGSISTLTIQRTEQRDSAMYRCASSLAFVAGDYEQYFGPGTRLTVT.

This chain uses TRBV5-1 with TRBJ1-3; D possibly corresponds to TRBD1 (6 bases). V was cut by 0 bases and J by 7 bases, with 11 bases left in between. The germline CDR1 and CDR2 sequences are SGHRS and YFSETQ. The CDR3 is made up of 14 amino acids. This CDR3 is CASSLERGSNTIYF. In nucleotides, the CDR3 is TGCGCCAGCAGCTTGGAAAGGGGGTCGAACACCATATATTTT.

The chain recombines TRBV11-3 with TRBJ2-7, with 8 bases that match TRBD2. V lost 5 bases to trimming and J lost 2 bases; unmatched junction nucleotides: 5. The V gene's germline CDR1 is SGHNT and CDR2 YENEEA. The CDR3 spans 14 residues. CDR3 sequence: CASSPSAGAYEQYF. The CDR3 bases are TGTGCCAGCAGCCCGTCAGCGGGAGCCTACGAGCAGTACTTC.

The chain uses TRBV5-6 and TRBJ2-3, with 7 bases lining up with TRBD2. Looked up from germline, CDR1 is SGHDT and CDR2 is YYEEEE. CDR3 length: 17 residues. Germline trimming cut 1 base from V and 6 bases from J; bases unmatched to any gene: 14. The DNA of the CDR3 is TGTGCCAGCAGCTTGCCCTTAGCGGGTAACTTTATTGATACGCAGTATTTT. Amino acid sequence: CASSLPLAGNFIDTQYF.

V and J are TRBV6-5 and TRBJ1-2; the match to TRBD1 covers 7 bases. Germline V CDR1 and CDR2: MNHEY, SVGAGI. J was trimmed by 2 bases and V by 6 bases; bases with no gene match: 3. The CDR3 has 13 residues. The chain's CDR3 is CASSRQGNYGYTF. CDR3 coding DNA: TGTGCCAGCAGCCGACAGGGAAACTATGGCTACACCTTC.

The rearrangement joins TRBV10-3 to TRBJ1-1, with D maybe TRBD1 (5 bases). Germline CDR1 reads ENHRY; CDR2 reads SYGVKD. The CDR3 length is 13 residues. The V end was cut by 6 bases, the J end by 4 bases, with 12 bases between. The CDR3 coding sequence is TGTGCCATCAGCGCCGGGGGGGGCACTGAAGCTTTCTTT. It codes for CAISAGGGTEAFF.

The chain carries TRBV10-3 and TRBJ1-6; D is unresolved. Germline V lookup: CDR1 ENHRY, CDR2 SYGVKD. The V and J ends lost 4 bases and 7 bases respectively, with 11 bases between them. CDR3 length equals 14 residues. DNA for the CDR3: TGTGCCATCAGTGCGGGTCAGATGAATTCACCCCTCCACTTT. Translating it yields CAISAGQMNSPLHF.

This rearrangement joins TRBV7-9 to TRBJ2-7; D remains unclear. The CDR3 has 14 residues. Germline CDR1 reads SEHNR; CDR2 reads FQNEAQ (reference sequence). V was clipped by 3 bases and J by 6 bases, with 15 bases between them. CDR3 DNA sequence: TGTGCCAGCAGCTTCATCACAGAGTCAGGCGAGCAGTACTTC. Encoded protein: CASSFITESGEQYF.

The chain couples TRBV7-7 to TRBJ1-2, with a possible D match to TRBD1 (6 bases). The V gene's germline CDR1 is SSHAT and CDR2 FNYEAQ (reference sequence). This CDR3 has 14 residues. With 6 bases removed from V and 4 bases from J, the gap between germline ends came to 15 bases. CDR3 loop: CASSYEQGRYGYTF. The DNA for the CDR3 is TGTGCCAGCAGTTATGAACAGGGACGCTATGGCTACACCTTC.